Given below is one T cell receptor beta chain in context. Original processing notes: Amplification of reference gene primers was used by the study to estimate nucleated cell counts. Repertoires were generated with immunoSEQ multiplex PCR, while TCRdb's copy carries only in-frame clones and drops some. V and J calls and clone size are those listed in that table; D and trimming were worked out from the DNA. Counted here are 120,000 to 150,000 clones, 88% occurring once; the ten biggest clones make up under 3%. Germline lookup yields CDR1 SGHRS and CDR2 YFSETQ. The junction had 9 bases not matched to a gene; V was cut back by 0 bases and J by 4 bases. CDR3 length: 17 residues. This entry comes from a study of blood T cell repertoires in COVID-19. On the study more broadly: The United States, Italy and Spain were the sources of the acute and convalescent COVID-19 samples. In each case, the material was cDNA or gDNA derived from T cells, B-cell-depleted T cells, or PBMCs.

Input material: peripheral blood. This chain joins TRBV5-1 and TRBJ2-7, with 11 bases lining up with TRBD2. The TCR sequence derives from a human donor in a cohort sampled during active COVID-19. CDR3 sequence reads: CASSLALAGGRPYEQYF. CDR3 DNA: TGCGCCAGCAGCTTGGCCCTAGCGGGGGGCCGTCCTTACGAGCAGTACTTC.